These 9 T cell receptor beta chains came from one sample sequenced in a study of CD4 T cells in relation to SARS-CoV-2 and coronaviruses. The unexposed donors gave CD4+ T cells in about 2011-2018, prior to COVID-19. After about 10 days of culture, CD4+ T cells were isolated. These receptors lack a known antigen. Only in-frame clones appear in the TCRdb table, and some are missing; sequencing was by immunoSEQ multiplex PCR. The sample holds 20,000 to 25,000 clones, 74% seen once. The material sequenced was CD4+ T cells from PBMCs, cultured in vitro. The receptors stem from a human donor in good health.

The V gene is TRBV12-3 or TRBV12-4, the J gene TRBJ1-2, with TRBD1 matching 7 bases. With V trimmed by 6 bases and J by 8 bases, 9 bases remained unmatched. There are 13 residues in the CDR3. CDR3 region: CASSERQGPGYTF. The DNA for the CDR3 is TGTGCCAGCAGCGAGAGACAGGGTCCCGGCTACACCTTC.

This chain uses TRBV27 with TRBJ2-7; 7 bases match TRBD1. The V gene end was trimmed by 6 bases and the J gene end by 4 bases; junction bases not matched to a gene: 9. The CDR3 has 14 amino acids. Per the germline V gene, CDR1 is MNHEY and CDR2 is SMNVEV (reference sequence). For the CDR3, the DNA is TGTGCCAGCAGGGCCGGGACAGAGAGTTACGAGCAGTACTTC. Protein sequence: CASRAGTESYEQYF.

This sequence joins TRBV5-4 and TRBJ2-5; TRBD1 aligns across 7 bases. The V gene end was trimmed by 4 bases and the J gene end by 3 bases; junction bases not matched to a gene: 6. This CDR3 is 14 amino acids long. Per the germline V gene, CDR1 is SGHNT and CDR2 is YYREEE (reference sequence). The CDR3 protein is CASSGDSLKETQYF. CDR3 DNA sequence: TGTGCCAGCAGCGGGGACAGCCTAAAAGAGACCCAGTACTTC.

The chain combines TRBV7-9 with TRBJ2-1; 7 nucleotides match TRBD1. Germline CDR1 and CDR2: SEHNR and FQNEAQ (reference sequence). This CDR3 comprises 13 residues. Trimming removed 1 base from V and 9 bases from J; junction bases left unmatched: 3. The CDR3 sequence: CASSLVQGSEQFF. The CDR3 DNA reads TGTGCCAGCAGCTTAGTACAGGGGAGTGAGCAGTTCTTC.

V usage is TRBV11-1 and J usage is TRBJ2-7; no clear D gene. The CDR3 loop spans 12 amino acids. Trimming took 6 bases from V and 7 from J, leaving 13 bases between them. The germline gives CDR1 SGHAT, CDR2 FQDESV (reference sequence). For the CDR3, the DNA is TGTGCCAGCAGTTTTTTACTGGGGGAGCAGTACTTC. Residues: CASSFLLGEQYF.

The rearrangement uses TRBV12-3 or TRBV12-4 and TRBJ1-1; D gene uncertain. CDR3 length: 13 amino acids. Deletions cut 6 bases from V and 3 bases from J, with 11 bases between. As DNA, the CDR3 is TGTGCCAGCAGCTACACGTGGGACACTGAAGCTTTCTTT. Protein sequence: CASSYTWDTEAFF.

J is TRBJ2-7 and V is TRBV6-5, with TRBD1 as a possible D gene (5 bases). Trimming took off 0 bases at V and 2 bases at J, with 11 bases between the two ends. Germline V gene data show CDR1 as MNHEY and CDR2 as SVGAGI. CDR3 length: 15 residues. This chain's CDR3 is CASSYSAQGPYEQYF. For the CDR3, the DNA is TGTGCCAGCAGTTACTCGGCCCAGGGCCCCTACGAGCAGTACTTC.

In this sample, this clone is medium-sized. V is TRBV14 and J is TRBJ1-5, with D uncertain. The CDR3 is made up of 14 amino acids. The V end lost 4 bases, the J end lost 4 bases, and 11 bases lay between the germline ends. The germline V gene encodes CDR1 SGHDN and CDR2 FVKESK. This CDR3 is CASSPLDANQPQHF. The CDR3 DNA reads TGTGCCAGCAGCCCCCTTGATGCTAATCAGCCCCAGCATTTT.

CDR3 nucleotide sequence: TGTGCCAGCAGCCCAGGACAGGGATCTACCATATATTTT. It specifies CASSPGQGSTIYF. The gene calls are TRBV5-4 and TRBJ1-3, with TRBD1 matching 8 bases. J gave up 10 bases and V 4 bases, and 7 bases lay outside the gene matches. The CDR3 has 13 amino acids. CDR1 is SGHNT, CDR2 YYREEE, per germline (reference sequence). Full variable domain (outside the CDR3, taken from reference TRBV5-4 and TRBJ1-3): ETGVTQSPTHLIKTRGQQVTLRCSSQSGHNTVSWYQQALGQGPQFIFQYYREEENGRGNFPPRFSGLQFPNYSSELNVNALELDDSALYLCASSPGQGSTIYFGEGSWLTVV.